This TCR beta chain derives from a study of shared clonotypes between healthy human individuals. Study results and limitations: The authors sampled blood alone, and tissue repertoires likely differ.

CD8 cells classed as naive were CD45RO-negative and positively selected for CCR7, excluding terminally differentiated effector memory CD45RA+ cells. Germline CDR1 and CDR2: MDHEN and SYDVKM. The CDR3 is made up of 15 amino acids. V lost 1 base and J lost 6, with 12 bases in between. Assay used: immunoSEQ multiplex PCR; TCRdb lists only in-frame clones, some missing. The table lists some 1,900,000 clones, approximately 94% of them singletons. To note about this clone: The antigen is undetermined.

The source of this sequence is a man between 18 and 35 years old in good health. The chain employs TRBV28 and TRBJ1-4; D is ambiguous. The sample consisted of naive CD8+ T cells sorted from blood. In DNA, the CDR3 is TGTGCCAGCAGTTTATCGCCGGAGCGGGATGAAAAACTGTTTTTT. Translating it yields CASSLSPERDEKLFF.